A selection of T cell receptor beta chains follows, all from one sample in a study of blood T cell repertoires in COVID-19. The repertoire was sequenced with immunoSEQ multiplex PCR; TCRdb's copy has only in-frame clones and lacks some. The table shows 290,000 or so clones, with approximately 92% occurring only once. The sequenced sample was PBMCs or T cells enriched from blood (not recorded which). These receptor sequences come from a woman aged 25 to 39 who had recovered from COVID-19. CDR3s include the opening cysteine and the closing phenylalanine or tryptophan. A D gene is named only where the DNA matches it firmly. The listing skips clone size in some rows; elsewhere it reads once, few, many or a size class.

j_call: TRBJ2-2; v_call: TRBV2; clone_size: .; d_call: TRBD2; cdr3_aa: CASRTSGLDTGELFF; cdr3_nt: TGTGCCAGCAGGACTAGCGGGCTCGACACCGGGGAGCTGTTTTTT
j_call: TRBJ2-1; v_call: TRBV7-2; clone_size: .; d_call: TRBD2; cdr3_aa: CASTSSGRGGNEQFF; cdr3_nt: TGTGCCAGCACATCTAGCGGGAGGGGCGGCAATGAGCAGTTCTTC
j_call: TRBJ1-5; v_call: TRBV3-1/TRBV3-2; clone_size: once; d_call: .; cdr3_aa: CASSQVRGEAQHF; cdr3_nt: TGTGCCAGCAGCCAAGTGAGAGGAGAAGCCCAGCATTTT
j_call: TRBJ2-1; v_call: TRBV19; clone_size: .; d_call: TRBD1; cdr3_aa: CASRILSGQSNEQFF; cdr3_nt: TGTGCCAGTAGGATCCTTTCGGGACAGTCCAATGAGCAGTTCTTC
j_call: TRBJ2-1; v_call: TRBV11-2; clone_size: .; d_call: TRBD2; cdr3_aa: CASSPSSGLAMYNEQFF; cdr3_nt: TGTGCCAGCAGCCCATCCTCCGGACTAGCGATGTACAATGAGCAGTTCTTC
j_call: TRBJ2-7; v_call: TRBV6-6; clone_size: .; d_call: TRBD1; cdr3_aa: CASSYRGYEQYF; cdr3_nt: TGTGCCAGCAGCTACAGGGGTTACGAGCAGTACTTC
j_call: TRBJ1-2; v_call: TRBV30; clone_size: once; d_call: .; cdr3_aa: CAWSVLGREVYGYTF; cdr3_nt: TGTGCCTGGAGTGTACTGGGGAGGGAGGTCTATGGCTACACCTTC
j_call: TRBJ2-1; v_call: TRBV30; clone_size: many; d_call: TRBD1; cdr3_aa: CAWNPGGSYNEQFF; cdr3_nt: TGTGCCTGGAACCCAGGGGGCTCCTACAATGAGCAGTTCTTC
j_call: TRBJ1-1; v_call: TRBV11-2; clone_size: .; d_call: .; cdr3_aa: CASSLLTSMNTEAFF; cdr3_nt: TGTGCCAGCAGCTTATTGACAAGTATGAACACTGAAGCTTTCTTT
j_call: TRBJ2-2; v_call: TRBV2; clone_size: .; d_call: .; cdr3_aa: CASRQNTGELFF; cdr3_nt: TGTGCCAGCAGACAGAACACCGGGGAGCTGTTTTTT
j_call: TRBJ1-1; v_call: TRBV7-2; clone_size: .; d_call: TRBD1; cdr3_aa: CASSKTGGRSEAFF; cdr3_nt: TGTGCCAGCAGCAAGACAGGGGGCCGCTCTGAAGCTTTCTTT
j_call: TRBJ1-1; v_call: TRBV3-1/TRBV3-2; clone_size: few; d_call: .; cdr3_aa: CASSQKEGRTEAFF; cdr3_nt: TGTGCCAGCAGCCAGAAGGAGGGGAGGACTGAAGCTTTCTTT
j_call: TRBJ2-7; v_call: TRBV5-4; clone_size: .; d_call: .; cdr3_aa: CASSLEQSSYEQYF; cdr3_nt: TGTGCCAGCAGCTTGGAACAGAGCTCCTACGAGCAGTACTTC
j_call: TRBJ2-7; v_call: TRBV6-5; clone_size: once; d_call: TRBD1; cdr3_aa: CASSRQGLYEQYF; cdr3_nt: TGTGCCAGCAGCCGACAGGGTCTCTACGAGCAGTACTTC
j_call: TRBJ2-2; v_call: TRBV5-1; clone_size: .; d_call: .; cdr3_aa: CASSLGLPGTGELFF; cdr3_nt: TGCGCCAGCAGCTTGGGACTACCTGGGACCGGGGAGCTGTTTTTT
j_call: TRBJ2-7; v_call: TRBV2; clone_size: few; d_call: .; cdr3_aa: CASSSGVDEQYF; cdr3_nt: TGTGCCAGCAGTTCGGGAGTGGACGAGCAGTACTTC
j_call: TRBJ1-5; v_call: TRBV7-2; clone_size: .; d_call: .; cdr3_aa: CASSFRVNQPQHF; cdr3_nt: TGTGCCAGCAGCTTCAGGGTTAATCAGCCCCAGCATTTT
j_call: TRBJ2-5; v_call: TRBV27; clone_size: .; d_call: TRBD2; cdr3_aa: CASSSPGTSGRETQYF; cdr3_nt: TGTGCCAGCAGTTCACCCGGGACTAGCGGGAGGGAGACCCAGTACTTC
j_call: TRBJ1-1; v_call: TRBV7-9; clone_size: .; d_call: .; cdr3_aa: CASSRTGNTEAFF; cdr3_nt: TGTGCCAGCAGCAGAACAGGGAACACTGAAGCTTTCTTT
j_call: TRBJ2-1; v_call: TRBV5-1; clone_size: .; d_call: .; cdr3_aa: CASSLAGEGYNEQFF; cdr3_nt: TGCGCCAGCAGCTTGGCGGGAGAAGGCTACAATGAGCAGTTCTTC
j_call: TRBJ2-7; v_call: TRBV27; clone_size: once; d_call: .; cdr3_aa: CASSLLFSNSGYYEQYF; cdr3_nt: TGTGCCAGCAGTTTACTCTTCAGCAACAGTGGCTATTACGAGCAGTACTTC
j_call: TRBJ2-7; v_call: TRBV9; clone_size: .; d_call: TRBD1; cdr3_aa: CASSGTGLTYEQYF; cdr3_nt: TGTGCCAGCAGCGGGACAGGGCTTACCTACGAGCAGTACTTC